This TCR beta chain comes out of a study of response to subunit inactivated influenza vaccine. General study results and limits: Researchers suggested that each seasonal influenza vaccination recruits few new T cells.

TCRdb redid the calling of the RT-PCR reads with MiXCR, one entry per CDR3 protein. The sample includes 530,000 or so distinct CDR3 sequences, about 10% of them seen just once. Trimming removed 2 bases at V and 6 bases at J, with 10 bases between. Per the germline V gene, CDR1 is MGHRA and CDR2 is YSYEKL. The CDR3 is 14 residues long. To note about this clonotype: As yet, its antigen is unknown.

The source is a man aged 45-65 years who received an inactivated influenza vaccine. V and J are TRBV4-1 and TRBJ2-2; a weak D match, TRBD1 (6 bases). The source material was PBMCs from blood, sampled on the day of vaccination. This chain's CDR3 is CASSQLQGAGELFF. CDR3 DNA sequence: TGCGCCAGCAGCCAACTACAGGGTGCCGGGGAGCTGTTTTTT.